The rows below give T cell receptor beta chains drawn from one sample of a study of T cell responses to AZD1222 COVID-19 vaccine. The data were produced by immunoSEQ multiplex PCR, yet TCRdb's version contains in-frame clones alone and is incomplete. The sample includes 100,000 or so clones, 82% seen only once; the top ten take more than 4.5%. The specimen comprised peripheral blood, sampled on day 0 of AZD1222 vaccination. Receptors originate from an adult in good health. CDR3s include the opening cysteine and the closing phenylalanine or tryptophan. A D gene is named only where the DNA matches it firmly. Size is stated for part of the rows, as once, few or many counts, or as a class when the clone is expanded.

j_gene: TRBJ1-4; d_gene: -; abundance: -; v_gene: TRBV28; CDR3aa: CASSLTQATNEKLFF; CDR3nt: TGTGCCAGCAGTTTGACACAGGCAACTAATGAAAAACTGTTTTTT
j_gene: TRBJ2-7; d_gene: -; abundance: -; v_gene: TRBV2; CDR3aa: CASSEARAKTYEQYF; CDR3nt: TGTGCCAGCAGTGAAGCGCGGGCAAAAACCTACGAGCAGTACTTC
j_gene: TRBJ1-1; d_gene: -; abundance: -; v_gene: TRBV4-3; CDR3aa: CASSQDRAENTEAFF; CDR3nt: TGCGCCAGCAGCCAAGATCGGGCGGAGAACACTGAAGCTTTCTTT
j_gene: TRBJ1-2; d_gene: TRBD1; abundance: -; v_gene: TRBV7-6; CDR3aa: CASSSSLWVGVYRGQSNYGYTF; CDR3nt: TGTGCCAGCAGCTCCTCTCTTTGGGTGGGGGTTTACAGGGGGCAGTCTAACTATGGCTACACCTTC
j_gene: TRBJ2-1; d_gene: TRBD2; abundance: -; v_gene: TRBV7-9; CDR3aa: CASSLDSGGFPSYNEQFF; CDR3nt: TGTGCCAGCAGCTTGGATAGCGGGGGCTTCCCCTCCTACAATGAGCAGTTCTTC
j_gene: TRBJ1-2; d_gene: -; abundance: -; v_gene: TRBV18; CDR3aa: CASSPSLGVEGYTF; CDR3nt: TGTGCCAGCTCCCCGAGTCTTGGTGTGGAAGGCTACACCTTC
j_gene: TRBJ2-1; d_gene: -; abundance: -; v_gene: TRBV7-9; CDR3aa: CASNSRGNEQFF; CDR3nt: TGTGCCAGCAACTCACGGGGCAATGAGCAGTTCTTC
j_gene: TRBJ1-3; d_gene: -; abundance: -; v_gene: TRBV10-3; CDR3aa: CAISEAGSGNTIYF; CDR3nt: TGTGCCATCAGTGAGGCAGGATCTGGAAACACCATATATTTT
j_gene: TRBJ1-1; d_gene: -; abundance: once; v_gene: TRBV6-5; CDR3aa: CASSYSGVGGATEAFF; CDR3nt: TGTGCCAGCAGTTACTCGGGGGTGGGAGGGGCCACTGAAGCTTTCTTT
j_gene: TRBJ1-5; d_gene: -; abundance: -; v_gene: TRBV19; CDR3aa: CASSIVTGNQPQHF; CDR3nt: TGTGCCAGTAGTATAGTGACGGGAAATCAGCCCCAGCATTTT
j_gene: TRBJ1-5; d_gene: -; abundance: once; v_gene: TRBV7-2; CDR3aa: CASSLGGWSNQPQHF; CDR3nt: TGTGCCAGCAGCTTAGGAGGGTGGAGCAATCAGCCCCAGCATTTT
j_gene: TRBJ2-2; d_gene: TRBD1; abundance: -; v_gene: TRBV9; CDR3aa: CASSPTGQGAAGELFF; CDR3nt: TGTGCCAGCAGCCCCACAGGACAGGGGGCAGCCGGGGAGCTGTTTTTT
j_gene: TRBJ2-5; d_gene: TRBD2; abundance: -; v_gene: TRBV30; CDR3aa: CAWTSGGPLYQETQYF; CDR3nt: TGTGCCTGGACTAGCGGGGGGCCCTTGTACCAAGAGACCCAGTACTTC
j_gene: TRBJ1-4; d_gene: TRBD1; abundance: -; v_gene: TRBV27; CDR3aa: CASSLGPGTVDVKLFF; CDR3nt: TGTGCCAGCAGTTTGGGCCCCGGGACAGTCGATGTAAAACTGTTTTTT
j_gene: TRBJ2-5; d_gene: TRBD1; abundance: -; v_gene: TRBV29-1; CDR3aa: CSVDGQGVTETQYF; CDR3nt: TGCAGCGTGGATGGACAGGGGGTAACAGAGACCCAGTACTTC
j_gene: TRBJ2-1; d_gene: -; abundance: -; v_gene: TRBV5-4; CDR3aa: CASSLVQGSDEQFF; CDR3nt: TGTGCCAGCAGCTTGGTTCAGGGGTCGGATGAGCAGTTCTTC
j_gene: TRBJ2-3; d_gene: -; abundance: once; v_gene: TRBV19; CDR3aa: CASSIGGQGTDTQYF; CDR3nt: TGTGCCAGTAGTATTGGGGGGCAGGGCACAGATACGCAGTATTTT
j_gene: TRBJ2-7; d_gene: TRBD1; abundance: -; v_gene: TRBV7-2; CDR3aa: CASSLWRQGVYEQYF; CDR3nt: TGTGCCAGCAGCTTATGGAGACAGGGAGTCTACGAGCAGTACTTC
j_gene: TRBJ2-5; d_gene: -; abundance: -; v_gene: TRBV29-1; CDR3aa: CSVQVGPQETQYF; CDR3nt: TGCAGCGTCCAAGTGGGACCTCAAGAGACCCAGTACTTC
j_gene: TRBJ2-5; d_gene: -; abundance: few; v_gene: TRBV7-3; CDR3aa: CASSLRPEPEETQYF; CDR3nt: TGTGCCAGCAGCTTACGACCAGAACCTGAAGAGACCCAGTACTTC
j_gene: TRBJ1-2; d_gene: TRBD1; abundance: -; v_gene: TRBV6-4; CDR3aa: CASSDSPGQGQLYGYTF; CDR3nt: TGTGCCAGCAGTGACTCCCCGGGACAGGGACAGTTATATGGCTACACCTTC
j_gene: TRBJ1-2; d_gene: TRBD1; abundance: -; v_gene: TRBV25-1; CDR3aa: CASSQGQSYGYTF; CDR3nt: TGTGCCAGCAGCCAGGGACAGAGCTATGGCTACACCTTC
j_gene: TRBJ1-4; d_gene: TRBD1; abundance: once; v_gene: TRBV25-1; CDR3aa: CASRITGTGVEKLFF; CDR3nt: TGTGCCAGCAGGATAACCGGGACAGGGGTTGAAAAACTGTTTTTT
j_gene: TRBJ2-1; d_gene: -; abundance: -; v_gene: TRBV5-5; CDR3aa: CASSSDLSARYNEQFF; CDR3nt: TGTGCCAGCAGCTCGGACCTCTCTGCTCGATACAATGAGCAGTTCTTC
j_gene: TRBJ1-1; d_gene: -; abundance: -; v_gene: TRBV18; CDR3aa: CASSTQGNTEAFF; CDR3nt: TGTGCCAGCTCTACCCAAGGGAACACTGAAGCTTTCTTT